Shown below are 13 T cell receptor beta chains from a single sample sequenced in a study of a mutant IDH1 vaccine in newly diagnosed glioma. Only in-frame clones appear in the TCRdb table, and some are missing; sequencing was by immunoSEQ multiplex PCR. The repertoire holds about 34,000 clones, with over 60% as singletons. Time point of the sample: baseline, week 1 (first vaccination visit). Indicated treatment: pre-vaccination baseline after standard-of-care therapy. This sample comprised peripheral blood mononuclear cells (PBMCs), obtained from a glioma patient treated with radiotherapy, temozolomide or both. The receptor source for this set is a man aged 45-65 years with glioma. Some clones in this sample may be carry-over from other donors' samples.

The DNA for the CDR3 is TGTGCCAGTAGTTACACCGCTCCAAGCAATCAGCCCCAGCATTTT. It encodes CASSYTAPSNQPQHF. The genes are TRBV19 and TRBJ1-5; D call uncertain. This CDR3 has 15 amino acids. The V end was cut by 5 bases, the J end by 1 base, with 12 bases between. Germline assignment: CDR1 LNHDA and CDR2 SQIVND (reference sequence).

V and J are TRBV6-5 and TRBJ1-6, with TRBD1 matching over 7 bases. Germline values: CDR1 MNHEY, CDR2 SVGAGI. The CDR3 totals 14 residues. The ends lost 8 bases at V and 8 bases at J; junction bases unmatched: 9. For the CDR3, the DNA is TGTGCCAGCTCCGACAGGGTCGGGGATTCACCCCTCCACTTT. Residues: CASSDRVGDSPLHF.

The chain carries TRBV2 and TRBJ2-7, with 7 bases lining up with TRBD1. The CDR3 runs 14 residues. V shed 4 bases, J shed 2 bases, and the junction held 5 bases outside the gene matches. CDR1 and CDR2 from the germline V gene are SNHLY and FYNNEI. CDR3 DNA sequence: TGTGCCAGCAGTGCCCGGGACAGACCCTACGAGCAGTACTTC. Encoded protein: CASSARDRPYEQYF.

V is TRBV29-1 and J is TRBJ2-1; D is perhaps TRBD2 (5 bases). Trimming cost V 7 bases and J 5 bases, with 15 bases left between them. The V gene's germline CDR1 is SQVTM and CDR2 ANQGSEA. The CDR3 loop spans 13 amino acids. CDR3 amino acids: CSERGLADNEQFF. DNA for the CDR3: TGCAGCGAGCGAGGGCTCGCCGACAATGAGCAGTTCTTC.

The chain couples TRBV5-4 to TRBJ1-6, with 8 bases that match TRBD1. CDR3 length: 15 amino acids. CDR1 and CDR2 from the germline V gene are SGHNT and YYREEE (reference sequence). The J segment lost 5 bases and the V segment lost 4 bases, leaving 5 bases of the junction unmatched. The CDR3 sequence is CASSGKGQDNSPLHF. As DNA, the CDR3 is TGTGCCAGCAGCGGCAAGGGACAGGATAATTCACCCCTCCACTTT.

This clone was found once. The chain is built from TRBV5-8 and TRBJ2-3, with 7 bases aligning to TRBD1. CDR1 is SGHTS, CDR2 YDEGEE, per germline. J gave up 2 bases and V 1 base, and 4 bases lay outside the gene matches. The CDR3 consists of 15 residues. CDR3 bases: TGTGCCAGCAGCTTGCGAGGGGGCCCCACAGATACGCAGTATTTT. Translated, it gives CASSLRGGPTDTQYF.

This sequence joins TRBV28 and TRBJ2-2; TRBD2 matches 14 bases. The CDR3 loop spans 18 amino acids. V lost 5 bases, J lost 5 bases, and 10 bases stayed unmatched. Germline V gene lookup returns CDR1 MDHEN and CDR2 SYDVKM. This chain's CDR3 is CASSPSSTSGRGTGELFF. In nucleotides, the CDR3 is TGTGCCAGCAGTCCCTCCTCGACTAGCGGGAGGGGAACCGGGGAGCTGTTTTTT.

The chain links TRBV29-1 to TRBJ2-7, with a weak D call TRBD2 (8 bases). The V end was cut by 6 bases, the J end by 0 bases, with 24 bases between. The CDR3 sequence is 17 residues long. Germline lookup yields CDR1 SQVTM and CDR2 ANQGSEA. The CDR3 loop is CSVRQGWLAGTSYEQYF. The DNA of the CDR3 is TGCAGCGTCCGACAGGGTTGGCTAGCGGGTACCTCCTACGAGCAGTACTTC.

The chain combines TRBV30 with TRBJ1-1; 7 bases are shared with TRBD1. This CDR3 region has 12 residues. CDR1 and CDR2 (germline): GTSNPN, SVGIG (reference sequence). V trimming: 1 base; J trimming: 4 bases; junction bases outside the gene matches: 0. The CDR3 is CAWSGQGTEAFF. DNA of the CDR3: TGTGCCTGGAGTGGACAGGGCACTGAAGCTTTCTTT.

A word on this clone: The junction departs from germline at one end; a sequencing error may be responsible. The chain recombines TRBV29-1 with TRBJ2-4; possibly TRBD1 for D (5 bases). Germline CDR1 and CDR2: SQVTM and ANQGSEA. The CDR3 consists of 13 residues. CDR3 in amino acids: CSVEDRPKNIQYF. The CDR3 nucleotides are TGCAGCGTCGAAGACAGACCCAAAAACATTCAGTACTTC.

The chain uses TRBV5-1 and TRBJ2-7, with a tentative D call TRBD1 (5 bases). Trimming took off 4 bases at V and 0 bases at J, with 14 bases between the two ends. CDR1 is SGHRS and CDR2 is YFSETQ in the germline V gene. CDR3 length equals 15 residues. CDR3 region: CASSLTDPSSYEQYF. CDR3 DNA sequence: TGCGCCAGCAGCCTGACAGACCCAAGCTCCTACGAGCAGTACTTC.

This clone was recorded a few times. This chain connects TRBV25-1 to TRBJ1-2; the D is unclear. Germline V gene data show CDR1 as MGHDK and CDR2 as SYGVNS. The CDR3 runs 13 residues. V lost 2 bases and J lost 5, with 9 bases in between. The CDR3 protein is CASSEMAGYGYTF. CDR3 nucleotides: TGTGCCAGCAGTGAAATGGCCGGTTATGGCTACACCTTC.

The chain couples TRBV2 to TRBJ1-1; 12 bases align to TRBD1. The V segment lost 6 bases and the J segment 5 bases; nucleotides outside the gene matches: 4. CDR1 and CDR2 from the germline V gene are SNHLY and FYNNEI. This CDR3 has 14 amino acids. The CDR3 reads CASRGQGARTEAFF. In DNA, the CDR3 is TGTGCCAGCAGGGGACAGGGGGCTCGGACTGAAGCTTTCTTT.